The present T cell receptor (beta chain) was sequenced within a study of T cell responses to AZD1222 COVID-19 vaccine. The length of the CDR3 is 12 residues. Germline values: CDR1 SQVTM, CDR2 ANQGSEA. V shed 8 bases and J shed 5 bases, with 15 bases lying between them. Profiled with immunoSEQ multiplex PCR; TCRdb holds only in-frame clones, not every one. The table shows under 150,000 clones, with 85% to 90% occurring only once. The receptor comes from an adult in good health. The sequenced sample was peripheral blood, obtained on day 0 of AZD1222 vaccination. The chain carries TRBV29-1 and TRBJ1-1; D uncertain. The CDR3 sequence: CSSKRGVTEAFF. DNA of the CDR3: TGCAGCTCCAAACGCGGGGTAACTGAAGCTTTCTTT.